This T cell receptor beta chain was sequenced during a study of T cell responses to AZD1222 COVID-19 vaccine. This CDR3 is 15 amino acids long. Germline trimming cut 4 bases from V and 6 bases from J; bases unmatched to any gene: 7. Germline V gene lookup returns CDR1 SGHNT and CDR2 YYREEE (reference sequence). Generated by immunoSEQ multiplex PCR, the TCRdb table keeps only in-frame clones and is missing some. Of about 130,000 clones in the sample, roughly 90% were seen once. Material: peripheral blood, obtained on day 0 of AZD1222 vaccination. This sequence originates from an adult in good health. The chain combines TRBV5-4 with TRBJ2-5; 12 bases map to TRBD2. CDR3 region: CASSPTSGGPKTQYF. In DNA form, the CDR3 reads TGTGCCAGCAGCCCGACTAGCGGGGGCCCCAAGACCCAGTACTTC. Filled out from reference TRBV5-4 and TRBJ2-5, the complete variable domain reads ETGVTQSPTHLIKTRGQQVTLRCSSQSGHNTVSWYQQALGQGPQFIFQYYREEENGRGNFPPRFSGLQFPNYSSELNVNALELDDSALYLCASSPTSGGPKTQYFGPGTRLLVL.